This T cell receptor beta chain comes out of a study of shared clonotypes between healthy human individuals. Ten immunoSEQ deep assay plates served to sequence unsorted PBMC DNA. Measured with immunoSEQ multiplex PCR; TCRdb has only the in-frame clones, and not every one. The table includes roughly 480,000 clones, 70% to 85% detected once. V was clipped by 5 bases and J by 0 bases, with 4 bases between them. Germline V gene data show CDR1 as SGHVS and CDR2 as FNYEAQ. The CDR3 covers 12 residues. This clone came up a few times. The chain joins TRBV7-6 to TRBJ2-5; no clear D. The specimen sequenced was PBMCs. This TCR was sampled from a woman aged 40 to 50 in good health. Some clones in this sample may be carry-over from other donors' samples. CDR3 residues: CASSLHQETQYF. The CDR3 nucleotides read TGTGCCAGCAGCCTCCACCAAGAGACCCAGTACTTC.